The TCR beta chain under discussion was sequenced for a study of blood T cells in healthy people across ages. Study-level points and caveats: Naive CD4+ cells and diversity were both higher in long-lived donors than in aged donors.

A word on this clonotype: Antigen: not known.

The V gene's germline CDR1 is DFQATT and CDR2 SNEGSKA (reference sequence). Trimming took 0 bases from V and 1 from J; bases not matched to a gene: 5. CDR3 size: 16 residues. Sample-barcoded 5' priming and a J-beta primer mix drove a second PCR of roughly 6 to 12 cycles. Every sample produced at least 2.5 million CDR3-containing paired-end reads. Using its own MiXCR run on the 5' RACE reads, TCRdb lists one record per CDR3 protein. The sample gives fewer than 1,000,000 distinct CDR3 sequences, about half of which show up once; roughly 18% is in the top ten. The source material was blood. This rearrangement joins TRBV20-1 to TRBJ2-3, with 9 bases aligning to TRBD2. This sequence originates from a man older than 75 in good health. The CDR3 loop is CSARDRIAGGTDTQYF. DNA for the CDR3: TGCAGTGCTAGAGATCGGATAGCGGGAGGCACAGATACGCAGTATTTT.